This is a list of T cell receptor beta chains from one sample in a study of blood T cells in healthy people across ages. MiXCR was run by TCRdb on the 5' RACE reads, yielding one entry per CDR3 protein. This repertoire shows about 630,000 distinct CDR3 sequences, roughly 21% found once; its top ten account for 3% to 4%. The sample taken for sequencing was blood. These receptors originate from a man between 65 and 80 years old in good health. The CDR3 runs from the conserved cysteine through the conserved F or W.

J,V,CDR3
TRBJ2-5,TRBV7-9,CASSLAETAQETQYF
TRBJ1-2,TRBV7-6,CASSSGTGGIIYGYTF
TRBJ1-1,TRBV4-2,CASSQVDPTGPNTEAFF
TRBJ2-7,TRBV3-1,CASSPSLQPNYEQYF
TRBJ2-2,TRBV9,CASSVDGTGGTGELFF
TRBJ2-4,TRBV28,CASNSAAALDPGRAKNIQYF
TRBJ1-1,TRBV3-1,CVSSLPSSRGTEAFF
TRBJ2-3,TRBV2,CASSVYGREKDTQYF
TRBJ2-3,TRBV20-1,CSARDRLRGPDTQYF
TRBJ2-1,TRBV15,CATSRGRLAGPPSSYNEQFF
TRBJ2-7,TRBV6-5,CASSYAGQGIYEQYF
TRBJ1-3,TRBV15,CATSGDISGNTIYF
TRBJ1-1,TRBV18,CASTPAEMNTEAFF
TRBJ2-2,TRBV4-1,CASKINPGNTGELFF
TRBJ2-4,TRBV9,CASSVSGLAKNIQYF
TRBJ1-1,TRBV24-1,CATPWDRGISTEAFF
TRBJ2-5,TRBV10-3,CAISALAGLETQYF
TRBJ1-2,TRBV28,CASSSGTGANYGYTF
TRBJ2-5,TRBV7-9,CASSSSSGRALETQYF
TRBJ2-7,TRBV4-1,CASSQLILTSGKTYEQYF
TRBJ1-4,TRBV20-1,CSVYGTANQKLLF
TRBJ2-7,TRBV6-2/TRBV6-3,CASSWTNEQYF
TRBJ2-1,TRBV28,CASSLQSPEQFF
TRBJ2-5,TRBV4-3,CASSQDAGWEQYF
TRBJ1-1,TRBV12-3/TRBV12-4,CASSLGPDRLAFF
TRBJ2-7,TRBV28,CASSLLGGRDAYEQYF
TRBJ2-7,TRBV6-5,CASSFAGALCF
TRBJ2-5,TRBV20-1,CSAPTLTGQETQYF
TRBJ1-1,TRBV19,CASSNRDGDTFF
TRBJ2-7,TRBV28,CASSHPLYPIEQYF
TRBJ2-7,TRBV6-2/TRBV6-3,CASSYTLAGAYEQYF
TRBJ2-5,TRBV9,CASSSTGGVQETQYF
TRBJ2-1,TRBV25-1,CASSEGGKSAYNEQFF
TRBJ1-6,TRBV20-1,CSAEDRRNSPLHF
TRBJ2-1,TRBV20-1,CSARDSVRLAGSYNEQFF
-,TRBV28,CASRHPGTGASEQYF
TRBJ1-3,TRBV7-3,CASSLTPGLSGATIYF
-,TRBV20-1,CSARGASGSTETQYF
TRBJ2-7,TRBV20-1,CSARHGQGASYEQYF
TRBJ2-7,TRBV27,CASSSRDRYEQYF
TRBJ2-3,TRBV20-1,CSAGQNRGQSQDTQYF
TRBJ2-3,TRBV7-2,CASSLQGLSTDTQYF
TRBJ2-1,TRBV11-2,CASSLRTSGRSYNEQFF
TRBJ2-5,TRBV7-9,CASSLGGHRLQETQYF
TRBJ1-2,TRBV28,CASRLPIQGDHGYTF
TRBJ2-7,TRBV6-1,CASSEVGRQYF
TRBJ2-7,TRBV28,CASNPLGTYEQYF
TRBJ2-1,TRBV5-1,CASSLSPNNEQFF
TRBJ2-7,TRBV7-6,CASSLGDLYEQYF
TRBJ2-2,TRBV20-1,CSAREGQFNTGELFF
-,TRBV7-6,CASSLRADPSEQYF
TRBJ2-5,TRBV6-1,CASRQQGIETQYF
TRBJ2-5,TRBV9,CASSKEGVETQYF